The entry below gives a single T cell receptor beta chain sequence along with its context. Its antigen is unknown. The sample belongs to a study of T-cell memory formation after mild COVID-19. Findings and limits, study-wide: Contracting clones localized mainly to CM and EM when CD4+ and mainly to EMRA when CD8+. The pre-infection memory compartment contained some responding clones, suggesting cross-reactive memory joined. Later expanders leaned toward CD4+, whereas clones contracting from day 15 to 85 were balanced CD4/CD8.

The 5'RACE method, run with constant-segment primers, produced TCR alpha and TCR beta cDNA libraries (carrying sample barcodes and UMIs). One entry per CDR3 protein, called by TCRdb with MiXCR from the 5' RACE reads. The sample includes under 350,000 distinct CDR3 sequences, 15% to 20% of them seen just once. CDR1 and CDR2 (germline): MDHEN, SYDVKM. V lost 11 bases and J lost 7, with 14 bases in between. This CDR3 region has 12 residues. This receptor was identified in a young man who had mild COVID-19 (a few samples of this study predate the infection). Cell type and time point are not known. This sequence joins TRBV28 and TRBJ1-4; no clear D gene. What was sequenced was PBMCs or a T cell subset sorted from them (not recorded which). CDR3 sequence (DNA): TGTGCCGGTGGACCCTCGGGTGAAAAACTGTTTTTT. It yields the protein CAGGPSGEKLFF.